Listed below are T cell receptor beta chains from one sample, sequenced in a study of cytomegalovirus exposure and HLA in healthy donors. Libraries were prepared by immunoSEQ multiplex PCR; TCRdb keeps only in-frame clonotypes and omits some of them. The repertoire includes about 200,000 clones, more than 60% of them detected once, and 15% sits in the top ten. Sequencing was performed on PBMCs. Source of these receptors: a man aged 35-49 years in good health and CMV-seronegative. The CDR3 runs from the conserved cysteine through the conserved F or W. The order of the fields is clone size, V gene, J gene, D gene, CDR3 DNA, CDR3 protein. The D gene is left open where the match is weak. Rows give clone size only sometimes, using once, few, many, or a class for an expanded clone.

size: NA; V: TRBV2; J: TRBJ1-2; D: TRBD1; DNA: TGTGCCAGCAGTTTTGACAGGGACTCGTTTGACTATGGCTACACCTTC; CDR3: CASSFDRDSFDYGYTF
size: NA; V: TRBV7-6; J: TRBJ1-1; D: NA; DNA: TGTGCCAGCAGCTTAGGGCCCAGGACAGAGAACACTGAAGCTTTCTTT; CDR3: CASSLGPRTENTEAFF
size: NA; V: TRBV7-9; J: TRBJ2-1; D: TRBD1; DNA: TGTGCCAGCAGCTCAGGTCCCGGGACAGGGACCTACAATGAGCAGTTCTTC; CDR3: CASSSGPGTGTYNEQFF
size: NA; V: TRBV5-1; J: TRBJ2-7; D: NA; DNA: TGCGCCAGCAGCCCAAAGGTTCGGCTAGCGAGACGGAATAGCTCCTACGAGCAGTACTTC; CDR3: CASSPKVRLARRNSSYEQYF
size: few; V: TRBV6-1; J: TRBJ1-2; D: NA; DNA: TGTGCCAGCAGTGAAGCAGCGGACTATGGCTACACCTTC; CDR3: CASSEAADYGYTF
size: NA; V: TRBV6-1; J: TRBJ2-1; D: NA; DNA: TGTGCCAGCAGTTCCGGGACTTTCTCCTACAATGAGCAGTTCTTC; CDR3: CASSSGTFSYNEQFF
size: once; V: TRBV11-2; J: TRBJ1-4; D: TRBD1; DNA: TGTGCCAGCAGCCCCAAGGACAGGGGTGATGAAAAACTGTTTTTT; CDR3: CASSPKDRGDEKLFF
size: NA; V: TRBV18; J: TRBJ2-2; D: TRBD1; DNA: TGTGCCAGCTCACCACCGTTTGACAGGGGGCGCCCCGGGGAGCTGTTTTTT; CDR3: CASSPPFDRGRPGELFF
size: NA; V: TRBV5-1; J: TRBJ2-5; D: TRBD2; DNA: TGCGCCAGCAGCGGACTAGCGGGGGGGCCTGAGACCCAGTACTTC; CDR3: CASSGLAGGPETQYF
size: NA; V: TRBV18; J: TRBJ2-6; D: NA; DNA: TGTGCCAGCTCACCAAAAGGGGCCGGCTCTGGGGCCAACGTCCTGACTTTC; CDR3: CASSPKGAGSGANVLTF
size: NA; V: TRBV4-2; J: TRBJ2-3; D: NA; DNA: TGTGCCAGCAGCCAAGAAGGAGGAGGGGGCGGCACAGATACGCAGTATTTT; CDR3: CASSQEGGGGGTDTQYF
size: NA; V: TRBV10-1; J: TRBJ2-1; D: TRBD2; DNA: TGCGCCAGCACCCCAAGGACTAGCGTGGGAGAGCAGTTCTTC; CDR3: CASTPRTSVGEQFF
size: few; V: TRBV18; J: TRBJ2-6; D: TRBD1; DNA: TGTGCCAGCTCACCGACAGGGGCAGGGGCCAACGTCCTGACTTTC; CDR3: CASSPTGAGANVLTF
size: NA; V: TRBV30; J: TRBJ2-1; D: NA; DNA: TGTGCCTGGAGTGTAGCGAGCTCCTACAATGAGCAGTTCTTC; CDR3: CAWSVASSYNEQFF
size: NA; V: TRBV7-9; J: TRBJ1-5; D: NA; DNA: TGTGCCAGCAGCTTAGACACCCCGTATCAGCCCCAGCATTTT; CDR3: CASSLDTPYQPQHF
size: NA; V: TRBV30; J: TRBJ2-7; D: TRBD2; DNA: TGTGCCTATTTACTAGCGGGCCACTACGAGCAGTACTTC; CDR3: CAYLLAGHYEQYF
size: NA; V: TRBV5-1; J: TRBJ2-3; D: TRBD2; DNA: TGCGCCAGCAGCCGACTAGCGGGAGGGCTCCCTGATACGCAGTATTTT; CDR3: CASSRLAGGLPDTQYF
size: NA; V: TRBV11-2; J: TRBJ2-5; D: NA; DNA: TGTGCCAGCAGCTTAGGCCGCCTCGGGGTAGAGACCCAGTACTTC; CDR3: CASSLGRLGVETQYF
size: NA; V: TRBV7-2; J: TRBJ1-3; D: TRBD1; DNA: TGTGCCAGCAGCGAAACAGGGGGTTCTGTTATTTCTGGAAACACCATATATTTT; CDR3: CASSETGGSVISGNTIYF
size: NA; V: TRBV27; J: TRBJ2-7; D: NA; DNA: TGTGCCAGCAGGGACGGGATCGAGCAGTACTTC; CDR3: CASRDGIEQYF
size: NA; V: TRBV5-1; J: TRBJ1-1; D: TRBD1; DNA: TGCGCCAGCAGCCTAGGGGGCATGGTGACTGAAGCTTTCTTT; CDR3: CASSLGGMVTEAFF
size: few; V: TRBV27; J: TRBJ2-7; D: NA; DNA: TGTGCCAGCAGACCAGTTTCGGGATCCTACGAGCAGTACTTC; CDR3: CASRPVSGSYEQYF
size: few; V: TRBV13; J: TRBJ1-2; D: NA; DNA: TGTGCCAGCAGCTTATTGTCTCAGGGGAACTATGGCTACACCTTC; CDR3: CASSLLSQGNYGYTF
size: NA; V: TRBV19; J: TRBJ1-2; D: NA; DNA: TGTGCCAGTAGTATAGAGACAGGCGCAATTTTGGGCTACACCTTC; CDR3: CASSIETGAILGYTF
size: NA; V: TRBV6-5; J: TRBJ1-5; D: NA; DNA: TGTGCCAGCAGCTTCACAGGGTTCAATCAGCCCCAGCATTTT; CDR3: CASSFTGFNQPQHF
size: once; V: TRBV7-6; J: TRBJ2-5; D: TRBD1; DNA: TGTGCCAGCAGCGTCGGGACAGGGGGGGGGACCCAGTACTTC; CDR3: CASSVGTGGGTQYF
size: NA; V: TRBV10-3; J: TRBJ2-5; D: NA; DNA: TGTGCCATCAGTGAGTCCGGCACGACAGGGAGGAAAGAGACCCAGTACTTC; CDR3: CAISESGTTGRKETQYF
size: NA; V: TRBV28; J: TRBJ1-3; D: NA; DNA: TGTGCCAGCAGTCGGGACAACAGCGCTGGAAACACCATATATTTT; CDR3: CASSRDNSAGNTIYF
size: NA; V: TRBV5-1; J: TRBJ2-1; D: NA; DNA: TGCGCCAGCAGCGCCGGGACAACCACCTACAATGAGCAGTTCTTC; CDR3: CASSAGTTTYNEQFF
size: NA; V: TRBV29-1; J: TRBJ2-5; D: TRBD1; DNA: TGCAGCGTTGGTCGACAGGGCCTACAAGAGACCCAGTACTTC; CDR3: CSVGRQGLQETQYF
size: NA; V: TRBV19; J: TRBJ1-2; D: NA; DNA: TGTGCCAGTACTCCCAAGGACGGGGGATCTGGCTACACCTTC; CDR3: CASTPKDGGSGYTF
size: NA; V: TRBV7-6; J: TRBJ2-7; D: NA; DNA: TGTGCCAGCAGCCCCCGGAGGGGACGAACCCCTATGGAGCAGTACTTC; CDR3: CASSPRRGRTPMEQYF
size: NA; V: TRBV27; J: TRBJ2-3; D: TRBD2; DNA: TGTGCCAGCAGTTTCTCAAGCGGGGGGGCAGCAGATACGCAGTATTTT; CDR3: CASSFSSGGAADTQYF
size: NA; V: TRBV29-1; J: TRBJ1-2; D: NA; DNA: TGCAGCGTTGAAGAAGGAAACAGGAACTATGGCTACACCTTC; CDR3: CSVEEGNRNYGYTF
size: NA; V: TRBV25-1; J: TRBJ2-7; D: NA; DNA: TGTGCCAGCAGTGAACCAGGGCCGGATCACTACGAGCAGTACTTC; CDR3: CASSEPGPDHYEQYF
size: NA; V: TRBV13; J: TRBJ1-2; D: TRBD1; DNA: TGTGCCAGCAGCTCCCGGGGACAGGGGCCGTCTTTCTATGGCTACACCTTC; CDR3: CASSSRGQGPSFYGYTF
size: NA; V: TRBV6-1; J: TRBJ1-6; D: NA; DNA: TGTGCCAGCAGTGAGCGAGGCGTTTTACGGCTCCACTTT; CDR3: CASSERGVLRLHF
size: NA; V: TRBV7-9; J: TRBJ2-7; D: NA; DNA: TGTGCCAGCAGCCCCGGGACTCAGCAGTACTTC; CDR3: CASSPGTQQYF
size: NA; V: TRBV4-1; J: TRBJ2-7; D: TRBD2; DNA: TGCGCCAGCAGCCAAGATCGGGGGGGACTAGCGGCTTACGAGCAGTACTTC; CDR3: CASSQDRGGLAAYEQYF
size: NA; V: TRBV15; J: TRBJ2-7; D: TRBD1; DNA: TGTGCCACCAGCGGTGGACAGGGGGTAGTCGGCGAGCAGTACTTC; CDR3: CATSGGQGVVGEQYF